The 19 T cell receptor beta chains in this list originate from one sample, sequenced in a study of control samples from healthy donors and cancer patients. Using immunoSEQ multiplex PCR, the repertoire was profiled, and TCRdb retains in-frame clones only, with some absent. The sample gives under 200,000 clones, roughly nine tenths of which show up once; less than 1.6% is in the top ten. The sample was blood. These receptors were obtained from a woman younger than 45 in good health.

The chain employs TRBV4-1 and TRBJ2-1; 9 bases align to TRBD1. This CDR3 has 15 amino acids. The ends lost 1 base at V and 8 bases at J; junction bases unmatched: 6. Germline-derived CDR1 and CDR2 are MGHRA and YSYEKL. DNA for the CDR3: TGCGCCAGCAGCCAAGGGGACAGGGTTACGGATGAGCAGTTCTTC. This codes for CASSQGDRVTDEQFF.

The chain combines TRBV19 with TRBJ2-2; D is perhaps TRBD1 (5 bases). This CDR3 has 12 residues. Germline lookup yields CDR1 LNHDA and CDR2 SQIVND (reference sequence). Trimming pared 8 bases from V and 1 base from J, leaving 5 bases between. CDR3 bases: TGTGCCAGTGGACAGAACACCGGGGAGCTGTTTTTT. Amino acid sequence: CASGQNTGELFF.

The J gene is TRBJ2-4, the V gene TRBV2; D is possibly TRBD1 (7 bases). Germline loops: CDR1 SNHLY, CDR2 FYNNEI. This CDR3 is 13 amino acids long. The V gene lost 4 bases and the J gene lost 6 bases, with 10 bases spanning the gap. Here the CDR3 DNA reads TGTGCCAGCAGTGGACAGGGAGGAAACATTCAGTACTTC. This encodes CASSGQGGNIQYF.

The rearrangement links TRBV7-3 to TRBJ2-3; a possible D gene is TRBD1 (5 bases). This CDR3 is 13 amino acids long. Germline V lookup: CDR1 SGHTA, CDR2 FQGTGA. V was clipped by 5 bases and J by 5 bases, with 11 bases between them. In DNA form, the CDR3 reads TGTGCCAGCAGCGACAGACCTGGAGATACGCAGTATTTT. Encoded protein: CASSDRPGDTQYF.

The J gene is TRBJ2-4, the V gene TRBV18; 7 bases match TRBD2. Germline V gives CDR1 KGHSH, CDR2 LQKENI. This CDR3 has 15 amino acids. V lost 0 bases and J lost 5; bases outside the gene matches: 4. CDR3 in DNA: TGTGCCAGCTCACCACCGGGGGGGTCCCAAAACATTCAGTACTTC. Translated: CASSPPGGSQNIQYF.

The J gene is TRBJ1-2, the V gene TRBV18, with 7 bases identical to TRBD1. Germline values: CDR1 KGHSH, CDR2 LQKENI. This CDR3 comprises 14 residues. Unmatched junction bases numbered 5, after V lost 3 bases and J lost 4 bases. The DNA of the CDR3 is TGTGCCAGCTCACCCGAAAACAGGGGCTATGGCTACACCTTC. Amino acid sequence: CASSPENRGYGYTF.

The gene calls are TRBV23-1 and TRBJ2-2, with D unclear. TRBV23-1 is labeled an ORF, and its function is uncertain. V gave up 0 bases and J gave up 1 base, with 0 bases separating them. The CDR3 is 13 amino acids. CDR3 loop: CASSQSNTGELFF. CDR3 bases: TGCGCCAGCAGTCAATCGAACACCGGGGAGCTGTTTTTT.

The chain joins TRBV7-9 to TRBJ1-3; D is possibly TRBD1 (5 bases). The CDR3 runs 13 residues. Germline-derived CDR1 and CDR2 are SEHNR and FQNEAQ (reference sequence). Trimming left V 0 bases short and J 8 bases short, with 8 bases between. Here the CDR3 DNA reads TGTGCCAGCAGCTTAGCCAGGGTAGACACCATATATTTT. Translating gives CASSLARVDTIYF.

This clone was seen just once. The V and J genes are TRBV25-1 and TRBJ1-1, with D perhaps matching TRBD1 (6 bases). CDR3 length equals 13 residues. Deletions cut 4 bases from V and 1 base from J, with 7 bases between. Germline V CDR1 and CDR2: MGHDK, SYGVNS. The DNA of the CDR3 is TGTGCCAGCAGTGGGGGACAGAACACTGAAGCTTTCTTT. Translation gives CASSGGQNTEAFF.

This clone was picked up many times. At the DNA level, this CDR3 is encoded by other sequences in the same sample as well. The chain employs TRBV3-1 (or the pseudogene TRBV3-2) and TRBJ1-1; the D is unclear. V lost 4 bases to trimming and J lost 4 bases, with 10 bases between them. The germline V gene encodes CDR1 LGHDT and CDR2 YNNKEL (reference sequence). This CDR3 region has 13 residues. The CDR3 bases are TGTGCCAGCAGCCGCGGGTCGACCACTGAAGCTTTCTTT. Translation gives CASSRGSTTEAFF.

This sequence joins TRBV19 and TRBJ2-3; 10 bases match TRBD1. This CDR3 is 13 amino acids long. The V gene's germline CDR1 is LNHDA and CDR2 SQIVND (reference sequence). V shed 8 bases, J shed 3 bases, and the junction held 2 bases outside the gene matches. The CDR3 spells CASSDRGTDTQYF. CDR3 in DNA: TGTGCCAGTTCGGACAGGGGGACAGATACGCAGTATTTT.

The rearrangement links TRBV3-1 (or the pseudogene TRBV3-2) to TRBJ2-7; TRBD1 matches at 8 bases. The CDR3 covers 12 residues. The ends lost 4 bases at V and 4 bases at J; junction bases unmatched: 0. Germline V gives CDR1 LGHDT, CDR2 YNNKEL (reference sequence). The CDR3 DNA follows: TGTGCCAGCAGCCGGACAGGGTACGAGCAGTACTTC. It codes for CASSRTGYEQYF.

This clone was picked up one time. CDR3 residues: CAIILAGSYNEQFF. DNA for the CDR3: TGTGCCATTATTTTAGCGGGGTCCTACAATGAGCAGTTCTTC. The chain links TRBV28 to TRBJ2-1, with TRBD2 matching over 8 bases. V was pared by 10 bases and J by 1 base, with 6 bases of the junction left unmatched. This CDR3 contains 14 residues. CDR1 MDHEN and CDR2 SYDVKM come from the germline V gene.

V usage is TRBV5-1 and J usage is TRBJ2-5; 8 nucleotides match TRBD1. CDR1 and CDR2 (germline): SGHRS, YFSETQ. With 4 bases clipped from V and 4 bases from J, the junction kept 3 bases outside the gene matches. The CDR3 extends over 13 amino acids. In DNA, the CDR3 is TGCGCCAGCAGCGACAGGGGAGGAGAGACCCAGTACTTC. Amino acid sequence: CASSDRGGETQYF.

This rearrangement joins TRBV7-3 to TRBJ1-4, with 7 bases fitting TRBD1. The CDR3 is made up of 15 amino acids. CDR1 and CDR2 from the germline V gene are SGHTA and FQGTGA. The junction had 2 bases not matched to a gene; V was cut back by 0 bases and J by 4 bases. DNA for the CDR3: TGTGCCAGCAGCTTAACAGGGGGCATTAATGAAAAACTGTTTTTT. Translated: CASSLTGGINEKLFF.

V and J are TRBV7-8 and TRBJ2-7, with D possibly TRBD1 on 6 matching bases. The germline CDR1 and CDR2 sequences are SGHVS and FQNEAQ. Deletions cut 2 bases from V and 6 bases from J, with 11 bases between. This CDR3 is built from 13 residues. The CDR3 coding sequence is TGTGCCAGCAGCTTATCCGGCAGGGGCGAGCAGTACTTC. Translated: CASSLSGRGEQYF.

In this sample, this clone turned up once. J is TRBJ2-7 and V is TRBV19; weak D call: TRBD1 (8 bases). Germline V CDR1 and CDR2: LNHDA, SQIVND (reference sequence). The CDR3 has 15 amino acids. With 5 bases removed from V and 0 bases from J, the gap between germline ends came to 14 bases. This chain's CDR3 is CASSPSGTGSYEQYF. In DNA form, the CDR3 reads TGTGCCAGTAGTCCCAGCGGGACAGGCTCCTACGAGCAGTACTTC.

A few counts support this clone. The chain carries TRBV28 and TRBJ2-7, with 10 nucleotides matching TRBD1. Trimming took 2 bases from V and 2 from J; bases not matched to a gene: 6. Germline V gene lookup returns CDR1 MDHEN and CDR2 SYDVKM. The CDR3 sequence is 16 residues long. In DNA, the CDR3 is TGTGCCAGCAGTTTAGGGGTGGGACAGGGGACCTACGAGCAGTACTTC. Its protein product is CASSLGVGQGTYEQYF.

This clone was observed once. The chain is built from TRBV6-5 and TRBJ2-7, with D uncertain. Germline assignment: CDR1 MNHEY and CDR2 SVGAGI. The CDR3 runs 13 residues. Trimming left V 0 bases short and J 7 bases short, with 10 bases between. CDR3 protein: CASSYSKGGEQYF. The CDR3 coding sequence is TGTGCCAGCAGTTACTCGAAGGGCGGAGAGCAGTACTTC.